At least ten counts were recorded for the clone carrying this T cell receptor beta chain. The antigen is undetermined. This record belongs to a study of T cells after yellow fever vaccination. Across the study: The SMART-Seq v4 Ultra Low Input method served to prepare the low-cell-number fractions.

Via MiXCR, TCRdb re-called the 5' RACE reads, giving one row per CDR3 protein. The sample has 120,000 or so distinct CDR3 sequences; about 7.2% are singletons. Study results and limitations: Any FACS-sorted repertoire could hold abundant clonotypes that contaminate it from the bulk population.

The receptor was isolated from a man between 18 and 29 years old who received the YFV17D yellow fever vaccine. The input for sequencing was CD4+ T cells sorted from PBMCs, taken approximately 47 days after the first yellow fever vaccination.

The CDR3 DNA is TGCAGCGTTGAGCGGGGGGCAAACACAGATACGCAGTATTTT. Translation: CSVERGANTDTQYF. The chain is built from TRBV29-1 and TRBJ2-3, with 8 bases fitting TRBD2. The ends lost 3 bases at V and 2 bases at J; junction bases unmatched: 4. CDR3 length equals 14 residues. Germline CDR1 SQVTM, CDR2 ANQGSEA.